Included here is one T cell receptor beta chain sequence, with context. The data stem from a study of T cells in tuberculosis. About the study: Sequenced TCRs come from CD1B-GMM tetramer-binding T cells. Samples predate treatment or fall within its first 7 days.

Sequencing used immunoSEQ multiplex PCR; TCRdb keeps in-frame clones, though not all of them. The repertoire holds some 34,000 clones, 70% to 90% seen once, with 5% to 5.5% in the top ten. Germline-derived CDR1 and CDR2 are ENHRY and SYGVKD. The CDR3 runs to 14 residues. V lost 6 bases and J lost 6; bases outside the gene matches: 9. Described time point: new active TB diagnosis, blood taken before or within 7 days of starting treatment. The sample was PBMCs, taken at tuberculosis diagnosis. The rearrangement joins TRBV10-3 to TRBJ2-3; 7 bases map to TRBD2. The sequence was collected from an adult with tuberculosis. CDR3 sequence (DNA): TGTGCCATCAGCGCCCAAACTAGCGCGGATACGCAGTATTTT. Its translation is CAISAQTSADTQYF.